These T cell receptor beta chains were read from a single sample in a study of vaccination effects on CD4 cells after COVID-19. TCRdb's copy holds only in-frame clones and misses some; the assay was immunoSEQ multiplex PCR. The table lists 47,000 or so clones, approximately 70% of them singletons. Their antigens remain unidentified. Sequencing was performed on CD4+ T cells from PBMCs cultured without peptide, taken after COVID-19 vaccination. Receptors originate from a human donor who received a COVID-19 vaccine. Both conserved end residues are part of each CDR3. The D gene is left open where the match is weak. Expanded clones are given a class, and other clones once, few, many or no size at all.

V gene,D gene,clone size,J gene,CDR3 DNA,CDR3 protein
TRBV3-1/TRBV3-2,-,-,TRBJ2-3,TGTGCCAGCAGCCAACCCAAGGACGCATATACGCAGTATTTT,CASSQPKDAYTQYF
TRBV4-1,-,-,TRBJ2-6,TGCGCCAGCAGCCAAGATCCCCACCTTGGACGGGGAGCGTCTGGGGCCAACGTCCTGACTTTC,CASSQDPHLGRGASGANVLTF
TRBV2,-,-,TRBJ1-1,TGTGCCAGCAGCGGGACCTCCGGATCAACTTTCTTT,CASSGTSGSTFF
TRBV19,TRBD1,-,TRBJ2-5,TGTGCCAGTAGAATCCAGGGGGCCCAAGAGACCCAGTACTTC,CASRIQGAQETQYF
TRBV4-2,TRBD1,-,TRBJ2-7,TGTGCCAGCAGCCAAGATCGTACAGGGGATCTCGAGTACGAGCAGTACTTC,CASSQDRTGDLEYEQYF
TRBV6-5,-,-,TRBJ1-2,TGTGCCAGCAGTTACTCCAGGGGTCGAAGTGATGGCTACACCTTC,CASSYSRGRSDGYTF
TRBV30,TRBD2,-,TRBJ2-5,TGTGCCTGGAAAAACCGGGGGGGGCGGAAGACCCAGTACTTC,CAWKNRGGRKTQYF
TRBV5-1,-,-,TRBJ2-7,TGCGCCAGCAGCTTGGAGGCCTACGAGCAGTACTTC,CASSLEAYEQYF
TRBV10-3,-,-,TRBJ1-2,TGTGCCATCAGCCAGTCTAACTATGGCTACACCTTC,CAISQSNYGYTF
TRBV28,-,few,TRBJ1-2,TGTGCCAGCAGTCTAGGGACCGCTGATGGCTACACCTTC,CASSLGTADGYTF
TRBV27,-,-,TRBJ2-3,TGTGCCAGCAGAAGAACGGGCACAGATACGCAGTATTTT,CASRRTGTDTQYF
TRBV6-5,-,-,TRBJ2-3,TGTGCCAGCAACTACGTGCGGGGTCTCACAGATACGCAGTATTTT,CASNYVRGLTDTQYF
TRBV10-3,-,-,TRBJ2-3,TGTGCCATCAGTGTAGCTAGTTTCACAGATACGCAGTATTTT,CAISVASFTDTQYF
TRBV3-1/TRBV3-2,TRBD1,few,TRBJ1-1,TGTGCCAGCAGCTGGACAGGGGGCGCCGGGACTGAAGCTTTCTTT,CASSWTGGAGTEAFF
TRBV28,-,-,TRBJ2-7,TGTGCCAGCAGATCCGCGGACAGCTACGAGCAGTACTTC,CASRSADSYEQYF
TRBV6-5,TRBD2,-,TRBJ2-7,TGTGCCAGTCTTCGGACTAGCGGGAGCTACGAGCAGTACTTC,CASLRTSGSYEQYF
TRBV10-1,TRBD2,-,TRBJ2-1,TGCGCCAGTGGGCTAGCGGGAGCCAATGAGCAGTTCTTC,CASGLAGANEQFF
TRBV6-6,TRBD1,-,TRBJ2-1,TGTGCCAGCAGTCCGCGACAGGGAACTTACAATGAGCAGTTCTTC,CASSPRQGTYNEQFF
TRBV14,TRBD2,-,TRBJ2-7,TGTGCCAGCAGCCAAGGGAGACTAGCGGGGAGACTCTCCTACGAGCAGTACTTC,CASSQGRLAGRLSYEQYF
TRBV5-1,TRBD1,-,TRBJ1-1,TGCGCCTCCGGGACAGGGAGTTATGAAGCTTTCTTT,CASGTGSYEAFF
TRBV29-1,-,-,TRBJ2-7,TGCAGCGCTTCAGCTCGGGGGGCAGGCTCGAGTGAGCAGTACTTC,CSASARGAGSSEQYF
TRBV12-5,-,-,TRBJ2-5,TGTGCTAGTGGTTTGGGGACTTTCCGAGAGACCCAGTACTTC,CASGLGTFRETQYF
TRBV5-1,TRBD1,-,TRBJ1-3,TGCGCCAGCAGCTCCGTAGGACAGGCTGATGGAAACACCATATATTTT,CASSSVGQADGNTIYF
TRBV11-2,-,-,TRBJ2-7,TGTGCCAGCAGCCCAATACAGAGAACCTACGAGCAGTACTTC,CASSPIQRTYEQYF
TRBV10-3,-,-,TRBJ2-7,TGTGCCATCAGTGAGTCGTACGGCGACTACGAGCAGTACTTC,CAISESYGDYEQYF
TRBV19,-,few,TRBJ1-5,TGTGCCAGTAGTAAGGAGCGTGTCAGTGGCAATCAGCCCCAGCATTTT,CASSKERVSGNQPQHF
TRBV7-9,-,-,TRBJ1-6,TGTGCCAGCAGCGTTGAACAGTATAATTCACCCCTCCACTTT,CASSVEQYNSPLHF
TRBV19,-,-,TRBJ1-5,TGTGCCAGTAGTATAGGAGAGGTCGGCAGGATAAGCAATCAGCCCCAGCATTTT,CASSIGEVGRISNQPQHF
TRBV19,-,-,TRBJ2-1,TGTGCCAGTAGGGAGACCGGGACACCTGAGCAGTTCTTC,CASRETGTPEQFF
TRBV5-6,TRBD1,-,TRBJ1-2,TGTGCCAGCAGCTTGGATGACAGGGGCTATGGCTACACCTTC,CASSLDDRGYGYTF
TRBV29-1,-,-,TRBJ1-1,TGCAGCGTTCATAGGAGAGTTGAAGCTTTCTTT,CSVHRRVEAFF
TRBV7-8,-,-,TRBJ1-5,TGTGCCAGCAGCTTTGATAGGCAGGGTGGCCAGCCCCAGCATTTT,CASSFDRQGGQPQHF
TRBV24-1,-,-,TRBJ1-2,TGTGCCACCGCGGACTTGCTTAACTATGGCTACACCTTC,CATADLLNYGYTF
TRBV29-1,-,-,TRBJ2-7,TGCAGCGTTGTGGTGACAGGAGGTCGGCGGTACTTC,CSVVVTGGRRYF
TRBV9,-,few,TRBJ2-5,TGTGCCAGCAGCGTAGCCCCAACAGGGTCGGAGACCCAGTACTTC,CASSVAPTGSETQYF
TRBV13,TRBD2,-,TRBJ2-3,TGTGCCAGCAGCCCTCCTTCCTTAGCGGGAGCAACCGGTGATACGCAGTATTTT,CASSPPSLAGATGDTQYF
TRBV6-6,TRBD2,-,TRBJ2-3,TGTGCCAGCAGTCCCCCACAGGGACTAGCGGGAGCTGGTATGACAGATACGCAGTATTTT,CASSPPQGLAGAGMTDTQYF
TRBV14,-,-,TRBJ2-3,TGTGCCAGCAGCCCTCCGGGTGCATGGGGGGACACAGATACGCAGTATTTT,CASSPPGAWGDTDTQYF
TRBV6-1,-,-,TRBJ2-7,TGTGCCAGCAGTGAAGCTACCCGGACCGGGGACTACGAGCAGTACTTC,CASSEATRTGDYEQYF
TRBV6-6,-,-,TRBJ2-7,TGTGCCAGCACCAAGGGGACTTCCTACGAGCAGTACTTC,CASTKGTSYEQYF
TRBV21-1,-,-,TRBJ2-7,TGTGCCAGCAGCAGGGGACTAGCGGGAGTCTACGAGCAGTACTTC,CASSRGLAGVYEQYF
TRBV20-1,-,-,TRBJ2-4,TGCAGTGCTAGTCGGGAATTGAAAAACATTCAGTACTTC,CSASRELKNIQYF
TRBV6-6,-,-,TRBJ2-1,TGTGCCAGCAGGGGTACTCTAACGGGAGCTTACAATGAGCAGTTCTTC,CASRGTLTGAYNEQFF
TRBV30,TRBD2,-,TRBJ2-3,TGTGCCTGGAGTACGACTAGCGGGAACACAGATACGCAGTATTTT,CAWSTTSGNTDTQYF
TRBV24-1,-,few,TRBJ1-4,TGTGCCACCAGTGACCCCGGCAGGGGAAATGAAAAACTGTTTTTT,CATSDPGRGNEKLFF
TRBV24-1,TRBD1,once,TRBJ2-1,TGTGCCACCCAGCAGACCGGGACAGGGAATGAGCAGTTCTTC,CATQQTGTGNEQFF
TRBV9,-,-,TRBJ2-1,TGTGCCAGCAGCGTAGTAGGGTACAATGAGCAGTTCTTC,CASSVVGYNEQFF
TRBV25-1,TRBD1,-,TRBJ1-1,TGTGCCAGCAGTGAAGGGGGGACAGCTTGGAACACTGAAGCTTTCTTT,CASSEGGTAWNTEAFF
TRBV4-1,-,-,TRBJ1-1,TGCGCCAGCAGCCCCATCCTTGGCAGGGCCCAGAACACTGAAGCTTTCTTT,CASSPILGRAQNTEAFF
TRBV4-1,-,-,TRBJ2-7,TGCGCCAGCAGCCAACCCCCCTCCTACGAGCAGTACTTC,CASSQPPSYEQYF
TRBV15,TRBD1,once,TRBJ2-5,TGTGCCACCAGCATAAACGGACAGGCCCAAGAGACCCAGTACTTC,CATSINGQAQETQYF
TRBV14,TRBD1,-,TRBJ1-1,TGTGCCAGCTCGGACAGGGGTTTGGCGGAAGCTTTCTTT,CASSDRGLAEAFF
TRBV19,TRBD2,-,TRBJ2-2,TGTGCCAGTCACCGGGGACTAGCGGGAGGATGGGACACCGGGGAGCTGTTTTTT,CASHRGLAGGWDTGELFF
TRBV6-5,-,-,TRBJ1-4,TGTGCCAGCCTAAGACAGGTTAATGAAAAACTGTTTTTT,CASLRQVNEKLFF
TRBV19,-,-,TRBJ1-5,TGTGCCAGTAGTATGACGGGTTCTACCCGGGGTCAGCCCCAGCATTTT,CASSMTGSTRGQPQHF